A selection of T cell receptor beta chains follows, all from one sample in a study of CD8 T cells in Susac syndrome. In TCRdb, the immunoSEQ multiplex PCR reads were re-called with MiXCR into one record per CDR3 protein. The table records around 130,000 distinct CDR3 sequences, under 95% of them present only once. The sequenced sample was CD8+ T cells from PBMCs. These receptors were collected from a human donor with multiple sclerosis. Each CDR3 is given with its conserved first and last residue. The D gene is left open where the match is weak. A row's size may be missing; if present it is once, few, many or a size class.

TRBV4-2	TRBJ2-7	-	-	CASSQVGAGNYEQYF	TGTGCCAGCAGCCAAGTCGGAGCGGGCAACTACGAGCAGTACTTC
TRBV18	TRBJ1-2	-	-	CASSPTEVDGYTF	TGTGCCAGCTCACCGACTGAGGTCGATGGCTACACCTTC
TRBV7-6	TRBJ2-7	TRBD1	-	CASSLGDSNEQYF	TGTGCCAGCAGCTTAGGGGACAGCAACGAGCAGTACTTC
TRBV27	TRBJ1-1	-	-	CASSLVSPAGMNTEAFF	TGTGCCAGCAGTTTAGTATCTCCGGCGGGCATGAACACTGAAGCTTTCTTT
TRBV15	TRBJ2-2	TRBD2	-	CATSRLPLGEGRNTGELFF	TGTGCCACCAGCAGACTCCCCCTTGGGGAGGGCCGGAACACCGGGGAGCTGTTTTTT
TRBV29-1	TRBJ2-7	-	-	CSVNTPKNYEQYF	TGCAGCGTGAACACCCCTAAAAACTACGAGCAGTACTTC
TRBV3-1	TRBJ2-1	TRBD2	-	CASSQDIGGGSYNEQFF	TGTGCCAGCAGCCAAGATATCGGCGGGGGCTCCTACAATGAGCAGTTCTTC
TRBV4-3	TRBJ2-7	TRBD1	-	CASSPGTGGYEQYF	TGTGCCAGCAGTCCCGGGACAGGGGGCTACGAGCAGTACTTC
TRBV28	TRBJ1-5	-	-	CASSLPVTGNQPQHF	TGTGCCAGCAGTTTACCAGTTACTGGCAATCAGCCCCAGCATTTT
TRBV30	TRBJ2-7	-	once	CAWSRGYEQYF	TGTGCCTGGAGTAGGGGGTACGAGCAGTACTTC
TRBV29-1	TRBJ2-7	TRBD2	-	CSVSSGRDFYEQYF	TGCAGCGTTAGTAGCGGGAGGGACTTCTACGAGCAGTACTTC
TRBV4-3	TRBJ2-1	TRBD2	-	CASSLGLAGGPLGNEQFF	TGCGCCAGCAGCCTGGGACTAGCGGGAGGGCCTTTAGGAAATGAGCAGTTCTTC
TRBV2	TRBJ2-2	-	-	CASSEPWAGELFF	TGTGCCAGCAGTGAGCCTTGGGCCGGGGAGCTGTTTTTT
TRBV29-1	TRBJ1-2	-	once	CSVEAPLERGSSDYGYTF	TGCAGCGTTGAAGCCCCCCTAGAGCGGGGTTCGTCGGACTATGGCTACACCTTC
TRBV7-9	TRBJ2-2	TRBD2	-	CASRAGDITGELFF	TGTGCCAGCAGAGCGGGAGATATCACCGGGGAGCTGTTTTTT
TRBV29-1	TRBJ1-1	-	-	CSVSPAEDEAFF	TGCAGCGTTTCCCCGGCGGAGGATGAAGCTTTCTTT
TRBV13	TRBJ2-2	-	-	CASSLPIFLSGELFF	TGTGCCAGCAGCCTCCCGATTTTTCTTTCCGGGGAGCTGTTTTTT
TRBV30	TRBJ1-1	-	-	CAWSVAGGTEAFF	TGTGCCTGGAGTGTAGCGGGGGGCACTGAAGCTTTCTTT
TRBV9	TRBJ2-3	-	-	CASSVDARTDTQYF	TGTGCCAGCAGCGTAGATGCCCGCACAGATACGCAGTATTTT
TRBV4-1	TRBJ1-1	-	-	CASSSIHLGGMNTEAFF	TGCGCCAGCAGCTCCATCCACCTCGGCGGAATGAACACTGAAGCTTTCTTT
TRBV27	TRBJ2-5	-	-	CASSPSEGMGETQYF	TGTGCCAGCAGTCCCTCAGAGGGGATGGGCGAGACCCAGTACTTC
TRBV6-6	TRBJ2-1	TRBD2	-	CASSYPETSGNDEQFF	TGTGCCAGCAGTTACCCGGAGACTAGCGGGAATGATGAGCAGTTCTTC
TRBV19	TRBJ1-1	-	-	CASRLGPNEAFF	TGTGCCAGTAGGCTGGGTCCAAACGAAGCTTTCTTT
TRBV25-1	TRBJ1-1	TRBD1	-	CASTNRDRTSMNTEAFF	TGTGCCAGCACTAACCGGGACAGGACCTCTATGAACACTGAAGCTTTCTTT
TRBV19	TRBJ2-7	-	once	CASSKFGDSYEQYF	TGTGCCAGTAGTAAGTTCGGGGACTCCTACGAGCAGTACTTC
TRBV4-1	TRBJ2-5	TRBD2	-	CASSPQMLTSGRAGETQYF	TGCGCCAGCAGCCCTCAAATGCTTACTAGCGGGAGGGCCGGAGAGACCCAGTACTTC
TRBV28	TRBJ2-5	-	-	CASSPGLGGETQYF	TGTGCCAGCAGTCCCGGACTAGGGGGTGAGACCCAGTACTTC
TRBV27	TRBJ2-7	TRBD2	-	CASSSRAGASYEQYF	TGTGCCAGCAGTTCCCGAGCGGGGGCGTCCTACGAGCAGTACTTC
TRBV3-1	TRBJ1-4	-	-	CASSPKTWSATNEKLFF	TGTGCCAGCAGCCCTAAGACATGGTCAGCAACTAATGAAAAACTGTTTTTT
TRBV20-1	TRBJ2-7	-	-	CSAREGPGRWEQYF	TGCAGTGCTAGAGAAGGGCCGGGGAGGTGGGAGCAGTACTTC
TRBV7-2	TRBJ2-1	-	-	CASSLPFRDEQFF	TGTGCCAGCAGTCTCCCCTTTAGGGATGAGCAGTTCTTC
TRBV27	TRBJ2-7	TRBD2	-	CATQPTSGRVNEQYF	TGTGCCACACAGCCGACTAGCGGGAGGGTTAACGAGCAGTACTTC
TRBV13	TRBJ2-2	-	-	CASSLRLNTGELFF	TGTGCCAGCAGCTTACGACTTAACACCGGGGAGCTGTTTTTT
TRBV19	TRBJ1-2	-	-	CASSIGTSGIYGYTF	TGTGCCAGTAGTATTGGGACATCTGGAATCTATGGCTACACCTTC
TRBV6-2/TRBV6-3	TRBJ2-2	TRBD2	once	CASSRTSGRAVGELFF	TGTGCCAGCAGCAGGACTAGCGGGAGGGCCGTCGGGGAGCTGTTTTTT